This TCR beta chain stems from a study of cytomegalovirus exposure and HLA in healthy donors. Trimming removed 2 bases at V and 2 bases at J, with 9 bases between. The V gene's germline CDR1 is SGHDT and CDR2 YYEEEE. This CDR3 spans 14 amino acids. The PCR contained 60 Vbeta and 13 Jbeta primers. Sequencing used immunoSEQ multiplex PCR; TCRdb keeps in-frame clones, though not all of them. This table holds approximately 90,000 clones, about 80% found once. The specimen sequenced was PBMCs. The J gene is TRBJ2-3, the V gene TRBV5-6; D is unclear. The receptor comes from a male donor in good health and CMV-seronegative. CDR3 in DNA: TGTGCCAGCAGCTTAGCCTATACCACAGATACGCAGTATTTT. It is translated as CASSLAYTTDTQYF.